This T cell receptor (beta chain) was recovered during a study of cytomegalovirus exposure and HLA in healthy donors. A note on this clone: No antigen is known for it. The sample holds other DNA sequences that translate to the same CDR3.

The CDR3 totals 13 residues. V lost 5 bases, J lost 1 base, and 8 bases lay in between. Germline V gene data show CDR1 as SEHNR and CDR2 as FQNEAQ (reference sequence). The study ran its PCR with 60 Vbeta and 13 Jbeta primers. This table comes from immunoSEQ multiplex PCR, and its TCRdb copy is limited to in-frame clones, with some not included. The table shows around 200,000 clones, with 77% occurring only once. Overall study results and limits: Reportedly, HLA-A and HLA-B alleles of most subjects were accurately predicted from TCR beta.

This receptor was obtained from a woman aged 55-70 years in good health and CMV-seropositive. The V and J genes are TRBV7-9 and TRBJ1-1, with a possible D match to TRBD1 (6 bases). Sequenced material: PBMCs. CDR3 residues: CASSLGQNTEAFF. For the CDR3, the DNA is TGTGCCAGCAGCCTGGGACAGAACACTGAAGCTTTCTTT.